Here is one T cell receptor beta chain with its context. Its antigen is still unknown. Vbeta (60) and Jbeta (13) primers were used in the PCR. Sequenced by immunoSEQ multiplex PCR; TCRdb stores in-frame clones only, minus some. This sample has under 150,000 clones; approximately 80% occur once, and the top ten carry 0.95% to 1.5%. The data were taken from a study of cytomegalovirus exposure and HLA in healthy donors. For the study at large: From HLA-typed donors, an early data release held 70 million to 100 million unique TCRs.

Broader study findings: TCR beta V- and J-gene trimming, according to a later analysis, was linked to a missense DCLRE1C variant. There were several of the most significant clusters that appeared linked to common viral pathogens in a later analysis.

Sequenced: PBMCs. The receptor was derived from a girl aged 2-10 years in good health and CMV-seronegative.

CDR3 in amino acids: CASSSPRRGRTDTQYF. In DNA form, the CDR3 reads TGTGCCAGCAGTTCCCCGCGGAGGGGCCGCACAGATACGCAGTATTTT. This rearrangement joins TRBV6-5 to TRBJ2-3, with D possibly being TRBD2 (6 bases). Trimming shortened V by 4 bases and J by 1 base, and 15 bases separated the two germline ends. CDR1 is MNHEY and CDR2 is SVGAGI in the germline V gene. CDR3 size: 16 residues.